The 25 T cell receptor beta chains reported below all come from one sample, sequenced in a study of shared clonotypes between healthy human individuals. Data came from immunoSEQ multiplex PCR; TCRdb stores just in-frame clones and leaves some out. The data show some 2.3 million clones, about 92% seen once. The sequenced material came from naive CD4+ T cells from PBMCs. Subset indicated: CD45RA+ positively selected. These receptors were collected from a man aged 18 to 30 in good health. Some clones in this sample may be carry-over from other donors' samples.

The chain carries TRBV19 and TRBJ2-5; D perhaps matches TRBD1 (5 bases). The CDR3 has 17 residues. Germline CDR1 reads LNHDA; CDR2 reads SQIVND (reference sequence). Trimming pared 1 base from V and 1 base from J, leaving 16 bases between. The CDR3 sequence is CASSIGQGMGTQETQYF. CDR3 in DNA: TGTGCCAGTAGTATAGGCCAGGGCATGGGTACCCAAGAGACCCAGTACTTC. The full variable domain, completed using reference TRBV19 and TRBJ2-5, is DGGITQSPKYLFRKEGQNVTLSCEQNLNHDAMYWYRQDPGQGLRLIYYSQIVNDFQKGDIAEGYSVSREKKESFPLTVTSAQKNPTAFYLCASSIGQGMGTQETQYFGPGTRLLVL.

The gene calls are TRBV4-2 and TRBJ2-5; D may be TRBD2 (6 bases). CDR1 is LGHNA, CDR2 YNFKEQ, per germline. V lost 2 bases to trimming and J lost 2 bases, with 12 bases between them. This CDR3 is 15 amino acids long. The CDR3 loop is CASSQSASEQETQYF. CDR3 nucleotide sequence: TGTGCCAGCAGCCAAAGCGCTAGCGAACAAGAGACCCAGTACTTC.

V usage is TRBV5-4 and J usage is TRBJ1-3; 7 nucleotides match TRBD1. The CDR3 runs 13 residues. With 4 bases clipped from V and 4 bases from J, the junction kept 2 bases outside the gene matches. CDR1 is SGHNT, CDR2 YYREEE, per germline (reference sequence). The CDR3 nucleotides are TGTGCCAGCAGCGGGGACAGAGGAAACACCATATATTTT. Translated: CASSGDRGNTIYF.

This chain joins TRBV11-2 and TRBJ1-3; perhaps TRBD1 as D (5 bases). Germline V gene data show CDR1 as SGHAT and CDR2 as FQNNGV. The CDR3 contains 13 residues. The ends were cut back, 5 bases at V and 3 bases at J, with 8 bases in the middle. The CDR3 region has the DNA TGTGCCAGCAGCGCGGGGGTTGGAAACACCATATATTTT. Translating gives CASSAGVGNTIYF. Based on the CDR3 plus reference TRBV11-2 and TRBJ1-3, the full variable domain is EAGVAQSPRYKIIEKRQSVAFWCNPISGHATLYWYQQILGQGPKLLIQFQNNGVVDDSQLPKDRFSAERLKGVDSTLKIQPAKLEDSAVYLCASSAGVGNTIYFGEGSWLTVV.

This chain joins TRBV29-1 and TRBJ2-1; 8 nucleotides agree with TRBD2. The ends lost 2 bases at V and 3 bases at J; junction bases unmatched: 0. Germline assignment: CDR1 SQVTM and CDR2 ANQGSEA. The CDR3 totals 13 residues. The CDR3 spells CSVETSGYNEQFF. In DNA, the CDR3 is TGCAGCGTTGAAACTAGCGGCTACAATGAGCAGTTCTTC.

V and J are TRBV7-9 and TRBJ1-5; 7 bases match TRBD1. CDR1 SEHNR and CDR2 FQNEAQ come from the germline V gene (reference sequence). This CDR3 region has 14 residues. V gave up 5 bases and J gave up 1 base; unmatched junction bases: 2. The CDR3 here is CASSRTGSNQPQHF. DNA for the CDR3: TGTGCCAGCAGCCGGACAGGAAGCAATCAGCCCCAGCATTTT.

The CDR3 coding sequence is TGTGCCAGCAGCGTAGCTGAAAGGTACACAGATACGCAGTATTTT. Residues: CASSVAERYTDTQYF. The chain recombines TRBV9 with TRBJ2-3; D is uncertain. CDR1 is SGDLS, CDR2 YYNGEE, per germline. This CDR3 contains 15 residues. V lost 0 bases and J lost 2, with 10 bases in between. Drawing the rest from reference TRBV9 and TRBJ2-3, the complete variable domain is DSGVTQTPKHLITATGQRVTLRCSPRSGDLSVYWYQQSLDQGLQFLIQYYNGEERAKGNILERFSAQQFPDLHSELNLSSLELGDSALYFCASSVAERYTDTQYFGPGTRLTVL.

This clone has a single count. The V call is TRBV4-1, the J call TRBJ1-4; the D is unclear. Germline CDR1 reads MGHRA; CDR2 reads YSYEKL. Trimming cost V 4 bases and J 8 bases, with 11 bases left between them. The CDR3 length is 13 residues. In nucleotides, the CDR3 is TGCGCCAGCAGCCCCGGGCCCTTCGAAAAACTGTTTTTT. It encodes CASSPGPFEKLFF.

The count of this clone is one. The chain links TRBV6-1 to TRBJ2-1; no clear D gene. This CDR3 is built from 16 residues. With 3 bases removed from V and 0 bases from J, the gap between germline ends came to 12 bases. The germline V gene encodes CDR1 MNHNS and CDR2 SASEGT. The CDR3 spells CASSDWAFSSYNEQFF. The CDR3 DNA is TGTGCCAGCAGTGATTGGGCTTTCAGCTCCTACAATGAGCAGTTCTTC.

V is TRBV6-1 and J is TRBJ2-3; D tentatively reads TRBD1 or TRBD2 (6 bases each). V lost 2 bases and J lost 8, with 23 bases in between. The CDR3 loop spans 17 amino acids. Germline V lookup: CDR1 MNHNS, CDR2 SASEGT. The CDR3 spells CASSETDIVGGLSTQYF. CDR3 nucleotide sequence: TGTGCCAGCAGTGAAACAGACATTGTGGGGGGCCTAAGTACGCAGTATTTT.

The gene calls are TRBV7-2 and TRBJ2-1; 7 nucleotides align to TRBD2. V dropped 0 bases and J dropped 8; count of bases not matched to a gene: 7. This CDR3 is 15 amino acids long. Per the germline V gene, CDR1 is SGHTA and CDR2 is FQGNSA. CDR3 DNA sequence: TGTGCCAGCAGCTTAGCGGGAGGGCCAGGGCATGAGCAGTTCTTC. This codes for CASSLAGGPGHEQFF.

The chain employs TRBV30 and TRBJ2-5, with TRBD1 as a possible D gene (7 bases). CDR3 length: 14 residues. CDR1 is GTSNPN, CDR2 SVGIG, per germline (reference sequence). Between the trimmed V and J ends, which lost 5 bases and 5 bases, there was a span of 18 bases. DNA of the CDR3: TGTGCCTGGGGGAGGAACAGGGGAGTGGAGACCCAGTACTTC. This encodes CAWGRNRGVETQYF.

The rearrangement uses TRBV19 and TRBJ2-1; 13 bases align to TRBD2. V shed 3 bases, J shed 3 bases, and the junction held 8 bases outside the gene matches. The germline V gene has CDR1 LNHDA and CDR2 SQIVND (reference sequence). This CDR3 has 18 residues. CDR3 region: CASSMGGLAGDLYNEQFF. The CDR3 DNA sequence: TGTGCCAGTAGTATGGGCGGACTAGCGGGAGACCTCTACAATGAGCAGTTCTTC.

This chain uses TRBV27 with TRBJ2-1; 7 bases are shared with TRBD1. V lost 4 bases, J lost 0 bases, and 18 bases stayed unmatched. Germline-derived CDR1 and CDR2 are MNHEY and SMNVEV (reference sequence). CDR3 length: 20 amino acids. CDR3 region: CASSYKPAKLQGNSYNEQFF. DNA for the CDR3: TGTGCCAGCAGTTACAAACCCGCTAAATTACAGGGGAACTCCTACAATGAGCAGTTCTTC.

This chain joins TRBV11-2 and TRBJ2-7, with D possibly being TRBD2 (6 bases). The CDR3 consists of 16 residues. The germline V and J ends were trimmed by 0 bases and 4 bases, with 16 bases remaining between them. Germline-derived CDR1 and CDR2 are SGHAT and FQNNGV. The CDR3 bases are TGTGCCAGCAGCTTAGATCTACTAGGAGGGGTGTACGAGCAGTACTTC. It is translated as CASSLDLLGGVYEQYF.

The chain joins TRBV5-1 to TRBJ1-3; the D gene is possibly TRBD1 (6 bases). With 1 base removed from V and 3 bases from J, the gap between germline ends came to 11 bases. Germline CDR1 SGHRS, CDR2 YFSETQ. The CDR3 has 15 residues. CDR3 in amino acids: CASSLTAGVGNTIYF. DNA for the CDR3: TGCGCCAGCAGCTTGACAGCAGGGGTTGGAAACACCATATATTTT.

This rearrangement joins TRBV4-3 to TRBJ2-4; D not certain. Trimming removed 0 bases at V and 7 bases at J, with 7 bases between. This CDR3 region has 13 residues. Germline V gene sequence: CDR1 LGHNA, CDR2 YSLEER. CDR3 nucleotide sequence: TGCGCCAGCAGCCAAGACCTCAGGAACATTCAGTACTTC. Translating gives CASSQDLRNIQYF.

The rearrangement joins TRBV5-1 to TRBJ2-7; 10 positions match TRBD2. The J segment lost 2 bases and the V segment lost 4 bases, leaving 6 bases of the junction unmatched. The CDR3 sequence is 15 residues long. Germline lookup yields CDR1 SGHRS and CDR2 YFSETQ. CDR3 DNA sequence: TGCGCCAGCAGCCCCCGACTAGCGGGTACCTACGAGCAGTACTTC. It is translated as CASSPRLAGTYEQYF.

This clone was seen a single time. This chain joins TRBV28 and TRBJ2-7; 8 bases line up with TRBD2. Trimming cost V 7 bases and J 5 bases; bases outside gene matches: 13. The CDR3 consists of 15 residues. Germline CDR1 is MDHEN and CDR2 is SYDVKM. The CDR3 coding sequence is TGTGCCAGCATACAATTCAGCGGGAGTCCCGACGAGCAGTACTTC. Amino acids: CASIQFSGSPDEQYF. The full variable domain, in which reference TRBV28 and TRBJ2-7 provide the parts outside the CDR3, is DVKVTQSSRYLVKRTGEKVFLECVQDMDHENMFWYRQDPGLGLRLIYFSYDVKMKEKGDIPEGYSVSREKKERFSLILESASTNQTSMYLCASIQFSGSPDEQYFGPGTRLTVT.

The chain combines TRBV28 with TRBJ1-1; tentative D call: TRBD1 (5 bases). The CDR3 is made up of 13 amino acids. Germline V gene lookup returns CDR1 MDHEN and CDR2 SYDVKM. The ends were cut back, 5 bases at V and 5 bases at J, with 12 bases in the middle. CDR3 nucleotides: TGTGCCAGCAGTCCAGGGCGAAGGACTGAAGCTTTCTTT. Amino acids: CASSPGRRTEAFF.

The rearrangement links TRBV7-2 to TRBJ1-2; 9 bases are shared with TRBD1. CDR3 length equals 14 residues. The junction had 5 bases not matched to a gene; V was cut back by 2 bases and J by 7 bases. CDR1 is SGHTA and CDR2 is FQGNSA in the germline V gene. The CDR3 DNA reads TGTGCCAGCAGCTTACAGAACAGGGGGCTTGGCTACACCTTC. As protein: CASSLQNRGLGYTF.

This chain connects TRBV6-6 to TRBJ2-2; possibly TRBD2 for D (5 bases). The CDR3 runs 13 residues. Germline lookup yields CDR1 MNHNY and CDR2 SVGAGI (reference sequence). V lost 6 bases and J 5 bases, leaving 10 bases between the germline ends. This chain's CDR3 is CASRPRGTGELFF. CDR3 coding DNA: TGTGCCAGCAGACCCCGGGGAACCGGGGAGCTGTTTTTT.

The genes are TRBV5-1 and TRBJ1-4, with D perhaps TRBD1 (6 bases). CDR1 SGHRS and CDR2 YFSETQ come from the germline V gene. The CDR3 length is 15 residues. Trimming removed 3 bases at V and 8 bases at J, with 17 bases between. The CDR3 sequence: CASSWGLQGGEKLFF. The DNA for the CDR3 is TGCGCCAGCAGCTGGGGGCTCCAGGGAGGGGAAAAACTGTTTTTT.

The CDR3 DNA reads as TGTGCCAGCAGCCTGACAGGAGGTCGGAACACCATATATTTT. Translating gives CASSLTGGRNTIYF. The genes are TRBV28 and TRBJ1-3, with D possibly being TRBD1 (6 bases). V lost 6 bases, J lost 7 bases, and 16 bases lay in between. Per the germline V gene, CDR1 is MDHEN and CDR2 is SYDVKM. CDR3 length: 14 residues.

This chain links TRBV11-3 with TRBJ2-6; TRBD1 is a possible D gene (5 bases). This CDR3 has 15 residues. Trimming removed 5 bases at V and 0 bases at J, with 8 bases between. Germline V CDR1 and CDR2: SGHNT, YENEEA. CDR3 in amino acids: CASSVGDSGANVLTF. CDR3 coding DNA: TGTGCCAGCAGCGTAGGGGACTCTGGGGCCAACGTCCTGACTTTC.